What follows are 17 T cell receptor beta chains derived from one specimen sequenced in a study of T-cell reconstitution after alpha-beta-depleted transplantation in children. As it was prepared, the TCRbeta library received unique molecular identifiers. TCRdb called the PCR reads again in MiXCR, with one record for every CDR3 protein. The repertoire holds 420,000 or so distinct CDR3 sequences, with approximately 10% as singletons. The material sequenced was PBMCs from the stem cell graft donor, taken from the stem cell graft. The receptors come from a human donor who donated a stem cell graft to a child with acute myeloid leukemia.

In its sample, this clonotype was seen many times. This chain uses TRBV24-1 with TRBJ2-1, with 12 bases fitting TRBD2. V lost 4 bases and J lost 6; bases outside the gene matches: 12. Looked up from germline, CDR1 is KGHDR and CDR2 is SFDVKD. The CDR3 spans 18 residues. CDR3 sequence: CATSDVPTSGSVRNEQFF. The CDR3 region has the DNA TGTGCCACCAGTGACGTTCCGACTAGCGGGAGCGTGCGCAATGAGCAGTTCTTC.

This clonotype was observed a handful of times. This chain uses TRBV18 with TRBJ2-7; TRBD2 matches 8 bases. The CDR3 is 16 residues long. Per germline, CDR1 KGHSH and CDR2 LQKENI. Unmatched junction bases numbered 11, after V lost 3 bases and J lost 4 bases. The CDR3 spells CASSPHEPGLGYEQYF. The CDR3 DNA reads TGTGCCAGCTCACCGCACGAACCGGGACTAGGGTACGAGCAGTACTTC.

This clonotype was detected a few times. This chain connects TRBV12-3 or TRBV12-4 to TRBJ2-7, with 12 positions matching TRBD2. V lost 7 bases, J lost 5 bases, and 12 bases stayed unmatched. The CDR3 length is 16 residues. CDR3 nucleotides: TGTGCCAGCATCCCTAGACTAGCGGGAGTTTTCGACGAGCAGTACTTC. It is translated as CASIPRLAGVFDEQYF.

This chain joins TRBV4-2 and TRBJ1-2, with D tentatively TRBD1 (5 bases). Trimming left V 4 bases short and J 1 base short, with 13 bases between. This CDR3 is 15 amino acids long. The germline gives CDR1 LGHNA, CDR2 YNFKEQ. CDR3 bases: TGTGCCAGCAGCCCTCTGGACACCCTTAACTATGGCTACACCTTC. Its translation: CASSPLDTLNYGYTF.

There are a few counts of this clonotype. This chain uses TRBV4-2 with TRBJ2-3; a possible D gene is TRBD2 (6 bases). Germline V gene sequence: CDR1 LGHNA, CDR2 YNFKEQ. CDR3 length: 18 amino acids. The V and J ends lost 4 bases and 2 bases respectively, with 22 bases between them. The CDR3 bases are TGTGCCAGCAGCCTCCCCTTAGCGGTCGGTGGGAACACAGATACGCAGTATTTT. It is translated as CASSLPLAVGGNTDTQYF.

This clonotype has at least ten counts. This rearrangement joins TRBV5-1 to TRBJ2-7, with D hard to call. Trimming left V 0 bases short and J 5 bases short, with 12 bases between. CDR1 is SGHRS and CDR2 is YFSETQ in the germline V gene. This CDR3 is 14 amino acids long. The DNA of the CDR3 is TGCGCCAGCAGCTTGGGGTGGGCCCTGGACGAGCAGTACTTC. Translating gives CASSLGWALDEQYF.

This clonotype has more than one count but fewer than ten. The chain joins TRBV20-1 to TRBJ2-5; TRBD1 might be the D (5 bases). The CDR3 has 13 amino acids. V lost 3 bases, J lost 5 bases, and 13 bases lay in between. Germline values: CDR1 DFQATT, CDR2 SNEGSKA (reference sequence). CDR3 amino acids: CSASGAAEETQYF. In nucleotides, the CDR3 is TGCAGTGCTAGTGGGGCCGCGGAGGAGACCCAGTACTTC.

The CDR3 loop is CASVQGGAKNIQYF. Here the CDR3 DNA reads TGTGCCAGCGTCCAAGGGGGTGCCAAAAACATTCAGTACTTC. This chain joins TRBV9 and TRBJ2-4; possible D gene TRBD1, 6 bases. The germline V gene encodes CDR1 SGDLS and CDR2 YYNGEE. The CDR3 is 14 amino acids. V was clipped by 7 bases and J by 1 base, with 12 bases between them.

This clonotype was seen a handful of times. The J gene is TRBJ2-1, the V gene TRBV20-1; 8 positions match TRBD2. This CDR3 comprises 14 residues. V gave up 2 bases and J gave up 8 bases; unmatched junction bases: 8. Germline V gene lookup returns CDR1 DFQATT and CDR2 SNEGSKA (reference sequence). CDR3 in DNA: TGCAGTGCTAGACGGGAGGGGGGGAGTGATGAGCAGTTCTTC. Its translation: CSARREGGSDEQFF.

This clonotype has just a few counts. J is TRBJ2-5 and V is TRBV27, with a weak D call TRBD2 (5 bases). Germline-derived CDR1 and CDR2 are MNHEY and SMNVEV (reference sequence). Trimming left V 4 bases short and J 5 bases short, with 20 bases between. This CDR3 is 16 amino acids long. The CDR3 reads CASSSPHMAPGETQYF. CDR3 nucleotides: TGTGCCAGCAGTTCCCCCCACATGGCGCCGGGGGAGACCCAGTACTTC.

V and J are TRBV12-3 or TRBV12-4 and TRBJ2-6; the D gene is possibly TRBD2 (5 bases). The CDR3 is 14 residues long. The V end was cut by 8 bases, the J end by 4 bases, with 12 bases between. Written as DNA, the CDR3 is TGTGCCAGCGGACTCCTGGGAGGGGCCAACGTCCTGACTTTC. This sequence encodes CASGLLGGANVLTF.

The rearrangement uses TRBV20-1 and TRBJ2-3, with 7 bases identical to TRBD1. This CDR3 contains 16 residues. V was pared by 1 base and J by 3 bases, with 10 bases of the junction left unmatched. Germline V gene sequence: CDR1 DFQATT, CDR2 SNEGSKA (reference sequence). CDR3 region: CSARVSGQRLTDTQYF. The CDR3 DNA follows: TGCAGTGCTAGAGTCTCGGGACAGAGGTTGACAGATACGCAGTATTTT.

The sample holds a few counts of this clonotype. The chain is built from TRBV20-1 and TRBJ2-4; 10 nucleotides agree with TRBD2. Looked up from germline, CDR1 is DFQATT and CDR2 is SNEGSKA (reference sequence). The trim removed 6 bases at V and 7 bases at J, leaving 15 bases unmatched. The CDR3 runs to 16 residues. The CDR3, as DNA: TGCAGTGCAGACAAGACAGGGCAGCGGGGGGGGAACATTCAGTACTTC. It is translated as CSADKTGQRGGNIQYF.

The chain joins TRBV18 to TRBJ2-2; 8 bases fit TRBD1. V gave up 3 bases and J gave up 4 bases; unmatched junction bases: 7. Germline V gives CDR1 KGHSH, CDR2 LQKENI. The CDR3 covers 16 residues. In DNA form, the CDR3 reads TGTGCCAGCTCACCTCCGGGACAGGACGGCACCGGGGAGCTGTTTTTT. Translating gives CASSPPGQDGTGELFF.

This clonotype was observed many times. V is TRBV5-1 and J is TRBJ2-7; TRBD1 matches at 7 bases. Germline assignment: CDR1 SGHRS and CDR2 YFSETQ. This CDR3 has 15 amino acids. V lost 2 bases to trimming and J lost 6 bases; unmatched junction nucleotides: 11. The CDR3 coding sequence is TGCGCCAGCAGCTTAACCGGGACAGACGATGGCGAGCAGTACTTC. Residues: CASSLTGTDDGEQYF.

J is TRBJ1-2 and V is TRBV7-9; D unresolved. V dropped 2 bases and J dropped 1 base, with 2 bases sitting between them. Per the germline V gene, CDR1 is SEHNR and CDR2 is FQNEAQ (reference sequence). CDR3 length: 12 amino acids. Here the CDR3 DNA reads TGTGCCAGCAGCTTAAGTAACTATGGCTACACCTTC. Residues: CASSLSNYGYTF.

This clonotype was seen only a few times. The chain has TRBV13 and TRBJ2-1, with 9 bases that match TRBD2. The V segment lost 1 base and the J segment 0 bases; nucleotides outside the gene matches: 7. Germline lookup yields CDR1 PRHDT and CDR2 FYEKMQ (reference sequence). The CDR3 spans 18 residues. CDR3 nucleotides: TGTGCCAGCAGCTTAGATCTGCTAGCGGGGAGCTCCTACAATGAGCAGTTCTTC. It is translated as CASSLDLLAGSSYNEQFF.